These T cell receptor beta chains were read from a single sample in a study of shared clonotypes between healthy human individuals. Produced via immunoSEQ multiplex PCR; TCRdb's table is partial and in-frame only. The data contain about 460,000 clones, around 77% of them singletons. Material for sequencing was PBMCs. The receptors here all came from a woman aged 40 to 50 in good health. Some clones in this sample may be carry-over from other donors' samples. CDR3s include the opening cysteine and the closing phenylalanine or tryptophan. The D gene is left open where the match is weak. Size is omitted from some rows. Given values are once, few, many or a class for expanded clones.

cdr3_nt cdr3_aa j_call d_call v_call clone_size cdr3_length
TGTGCCAGCAGACCTCCCTCCGAAGGCACAGATACGCAGTATTTT CASRPPSEGTDTQYF TRBJ2-3 NA TRBV28 NA 15
TGTGCCAGCAGTGGTTTAAGTCAGGGAGTCTTCATCCAGCCCCAGCATTTT CASSGLSQGVFIQPQHF TRBJ1-5 NA TRBV2 NA 17
TGCAGCGTTGGCTTGGCTAGATCCTACGAGCAGTACTTC CSVGLARSYEQYF TRBJ2-7 NA TRBV29-1 NA 13
TGTGCCAGCAGGCCCGGCAGGGGGGCAGGGGAAGAACTGTTTTTT CASRPGRGAGEELFF TRBJ1-4 TRBD1 TRBV6-6 NA 15
TGTGCCAGCAGTTTCGGGGCGATATCCTACGAGCAGTACTTC CASSFGAISYEQYF TRBJ2-7 NA TRBV28 NA 14
TGCAGCGTTGAGAGGGACCAGAACACTGAAGCTTTCTTT CSVERDQNTEAFF TRBJ1-1 NA TRBV29-1 NA 13
TGTGCCAGCAGTAGTTCACCCTATGGCTACACCTTC CASSSSPYGYTF TRBJ1-2 NA TRBV28 once 12
TGTGCCAGCAGTCAGGGGGCTAACACTGAAGCTTTCTTT CASSQGANTEAFF TRBJ1-1 TRBD1 TRBV27 NA 13
TGCGCCAGCAGCTTGCCTGAAGGGGAATCGCGAAACACTGAAGCTTTCTTT CASSLPEGESRNTEAFF TRBJ1-1 NA TRBV5-1 NA 17
TGTGCCAGCAGCCAATTGGAAGCGGGAGTACGCGAGCAGTACTTC CASSQLEAGVREQYF TRBJ2-7 TRBD2 TRBV14 few 15
TGCGCCAGCAGCAACCCGACAGGGGTGGATTCACCCCTCCACTTT CASSNPTGVDSPLHF TRBJ1-6 TRBD1 TRBV5-1 NA 15
TGTGCCAGCAGCGGACCGCCAGGGTTCCACGAGCAGTACTTC CASSGPPGFHEQYF TRBJ2-7 NA TRBV28 NA 14
TGTGCCAGCAGCAAAGTCCCTACAGAGAACTATGGCTACACCTTC CASSKVPTENYGYTF TRBJ1-2 NA TRBV21-1 few 15
TGTGCCAGCAGCCTACCGGGGGCTCCAGGCACTGAAGCTTTCTTT CASSLPGAPGTEAFF TRBJ1-1 NA TRBV28 NA 15
TGTGCCAGCAGAGACAGGGACCATAGCAATCAGCCCCAGCATTTT CASRDRDHSNQPQHF TRBJ1-5 TRBD1 TRBV2 few 15
TGTGCCAGCAGCCAAAACAGGCTTAACTATGGCTACACCTTC CASSQNRLNYGYTF TRBJ1-2 NA TRBV14 NA 14
TGTGCCAGCAGCCCGGACAGTCTCAATCAGCCCCAGCATTTT CASSPDSLNQPQHF TRBJ1-5 NA TRBV7-9 NA 14
TGTGCCAGCAGCCAAGGCGGGACTAGTCAAGAGACCCAGTACTTC CASSQGGTSQETQYF TRBJ2-5 TRBD2 TRBV4-2 NA 15
TGTGCCAGCACCTGCGCCCGCCAAGAGACCCAGTACTTC CASTCARQETQYF TRBJ2-5 NA TRBV7-9 NA 13
TGCGCCAGCAGCCCCCTCGGGGGGAGGGAGACCCAGTACTTC CASSPLGGRETQYF TRBJ2-5 TRBD2 TRBV5-1 NA 14
TGTGCCAGCGCCTACAGGGGATCTTACGAGCAGTACTTC CASAYRGSYEQYF TRBJ2-7 TRBD1 TRBV27 once 13
TGTGCCACCCGGGTCCTCACAGATACGCAGTATTTT CATRVLTDTQYF TRBJ2-3 NA TRBV6-6 NA 12
TGTGCCTGGAGTGTAGCAGACAATGAGCAGTTCTTC CAWSVADNEQFF TRBJ2-1 NA TRBV30 NA 12
TGTGCCAGCTCACCGCGTCGATCTAGGGGACTAGCGGGAGAAGGGAGCTCCTACGAGCAGTACTTC CASSPRRSRGLAGEGSSYEQYF TRBJ2-7 TRBD2 TRBV18 NA 22